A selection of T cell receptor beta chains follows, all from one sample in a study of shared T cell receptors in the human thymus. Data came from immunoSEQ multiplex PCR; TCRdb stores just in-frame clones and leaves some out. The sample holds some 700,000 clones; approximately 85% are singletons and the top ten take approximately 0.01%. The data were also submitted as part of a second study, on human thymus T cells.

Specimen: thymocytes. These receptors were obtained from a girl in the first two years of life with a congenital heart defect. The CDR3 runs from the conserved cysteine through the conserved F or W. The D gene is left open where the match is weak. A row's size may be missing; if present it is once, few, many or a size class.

CDR3: CSVEPLTGGRGYNEQFF
DNA: TGCAGCGTTGAACCCCTGACTGGAGGGAGGGGGTACAATGAGCAGTTCTTC
V: TRBV29-1
size: .
J: TRBJ2-1
D: .

CDR3: CASPISHSGNTIYF
DNA: TGTGCCAGCCCTATATCCCACTCTGGAAACACCATATATTTT
V: TRBV21-1
size: .
J: TRBJ1-3
D: .

CDR3: CASSLRPSASSLSPLNTQYF
DNA: TGTGCCAGCAGCCTAAGGCCGTCGGCTAGCTCCCTATCCCCCTTGAATACGCAGTATTTT
V: TRBV4-2
size: once
J: TRBJ2-3
D: .

CDR3: CASSYMAVYTGELFF
DNA: TGTGCCAGCAGTTACATGGCAGTCTACACCGGGGAGCTGTTTTTT
V: TRBV6-5
size: .
J: TRBJ2-2
D: .

CDR3: CASSSQGPGELFF
DNA: TGTGCCAGCAGCTCCCAGGGGCCCGGGGAGCTGTTTTTT
V: TRBV7-6
size: few
J: TRBJ2-2
D: .

CDR3: CASSLDGGLENYEQYF
DNA: TGTGCCAGCAGCTTGGATGGGGGACTAGAGAACTACGAGCAGTACTTC
V: TRBV5-6
size: .
J: TRBJ2-7
D: TRBD2

CDR3: CASSPKDTEAFF
DNA: TGCGCCAGCAGCCCTAAAGACACTGAAGCTTTCTTT
V: TRBV4-1
size: .
J: TRBJ1-1
D: .

CDR3: CASSPGQMNTEAFF
DNA: TGTGCCAGCAGTCCGGGACAGATGAACACTGAAGCTTTCTTT
V: TRBV27
size: .
J: TRBJ1-1
D: TRBD1

CDR3: CASSSNIRSGNTIYF
DNA: TGTGCCAGCAGCTCAAACATCCGCTCTGGAAACACCATATATTTT
V: TRBV7-9
size: once
J: TRBJ1-3
D: .

CDR3: CASRSSRQGARDTGELFF
DNA: TGTGCCAGCAGATCATCCCGACAGGGGGCGCGTGACACCGGGGAGCTGTTTTTT
V: TRBV28
size: .
J: TRBJ2-2
D: TRBD1

CDR3: CASSTEGDRRDYGYTF
DNA: TGTGCCAGTAGTACGGAGGGGGACAGGAGGGACTATGGCTACACCTTC
V: TRBV19
size: .
J: TRBJ1-2
D: TRBD1

CDR3: CASSSNRGPTNSPLHF
DNA: TGTGCCAGCAGCTCGAACAGGGGGCCGACTAATTCACCCCTCCACTTT
V: TRBV5-6
size: once
J: TRBJ1-6
D: TRBD1

CDR3: CASSLGSTSGGLSTDTQYF
DNA: TGCGCCAGCAGCTTGGGTTCGACTAGCGGGGGCCTTAGCACAGATACGCAGTATTTT
V: TRBV5-1
size: .
J: TRBJ2-3
D: TRBD2

CDR3: CASRWGSGAYNEQFF
DNA: TGTGCCAGCAGGTGGGGTAGCGGAGCCTACAATGAGCAGTTCTTC
V: TRBV7-9
size: once
J: TRBJ2-1
D: .

CDR3: CASSTDRALEKLFF
DNA: TGTGCCAGCAGTACCGACAGGGCATTGGAAAAACTGTTTTTT
V: TRBV6-1
size: .
J: TRBJ1-4
D: TRBD1

CDR3: CASSLARQGTEKLFF
DNA: TGTGCCAGCAGCTTAGCAAGACAGGGGACTGAAAAACTATTTTTT
V: TRBV13
size: .
J: TRBJ1-4
D: TRBD1

CDR3: CASSKPGLAGKSYNEQFF
DNA: TGTGCCAGCAGTAAACCGGGACTAGCGGGGAAGTCCTACAATGAGCAGTTCTTC
V: TRBV7-8
size: once
J: TRBJ2-1
D: TRBD2

CDR3: CASSLFPGDYGYTF
DNA: TGCGCCAGCAGCTTGTTCCCAGGTGACTATGGCTACACCTTC
V: TRBV5-1
size: .
J: TRBJ1-2
D: .

CDR3: CASSVEKRGYRNEQFF
DNA: TGTGCCAGCAGCGTAGAAAAGCGGGGGTACCGGAATGAGCAGTTCTTC
V: TRBV9
size: once
J: TRBJ2-1
D: TRBD2

CDR3: CASSSGGPELHYNEQFF
DNA: TGTGCCAGCAGCTCGGGAGGACCTGAACTCCACTACAATGAGCAGTTCTTC
V: TRBV5-4
size: .
J: TRBJ2-1
D: TRBD2

CDR3: CASSLKDKYQNSPLHF
DNA: TGTGCCAGCAGCCTTAAAGACAAATACCAAAATTCACCCCTCCACTTT
V: TRBV7-2
size: .
J: TRBJ1-6
D: .

CDR3: CASSPSQGSGELFF
DNA: TGTGCCAGCAGCCCCAGCCAGGGGTCCGGGGAGCTGTTTTTT
V: TRBV5-8
size: .
J: TRBJ2-2
D: .

CDR3: CASSRVHSRKQLKPNYGYTF
DNA: TGCGCCAGCAGCCGAGTACACTCCAGAAAGCAACTAAAACCTAACTATGGCTACACCTTC
V: TRBV4-1
size: .
J: TRBJ1-2
D: .

CDR3: CASNDPRGGGTDTQYF
DNA: TGTGCCAGCAACGACCCACGCGGGGGTGGCACAGATACGCAGTATTTT
V: TRBV7-2
size: few
J: TRBJ2-3
D: TRBD2

CDR3: CASSPYRGTEAFF
DNA: TGTGCCAGCAGCCCGTACAGAGGGACTGAAGCTTTCTTT
V: TRBV7-2
size: .
J: TRBJ1-1
D: .

CDR3: CASSLEDSELF
DNA: TGTGCCAGCAGTTTAGAAGACAGCGAGCTCTTT
V: TRBV7-9
size: .
J: TRBJ1-1
D: .

CDR3: CASSWDRANKDTQYF
DNA: TGTGCCAGCAGTTGGGACAGGGCTAATAAAGATACGCAGTATTTT
V: TRBV6-5
size: .
J: TRBJ2-3
D: TRBD1

CDR3: CASSKGLPGGGRGYTF
DNA: TGTGCCAGCAGCAAAGGACTTCCGGGGGGGGGTCGTGGCTACACCTTC
V: TRBV21-1
size: .
J: TRBJ1-2
D: .

CDR3: CAISESHRGRLGEQYF
DNA: TGTGCCATCAGTGAGTCGCACAGGGGGCGGCTAGGCGAGCAGTACTTC
V: TRBV10-3
size: .
J: TRBJ2-7
D: TRBD1

CDR3: CASSLGDTGMGTEAFF
DNA: TGTGCCAGCAGCTTGGGGGACACAGGGATGGGAACTGAAGCTTTCTTT
V: TRBV5-4
size: .
J: TRBJ1-1
D: .

CDR3: CASRRSQGLSYGYTF
DNA: TGCGCCAGCAGAAGGTCGCAGGGTCTGAGCTATGGCTACACCTTC
V: TRBV5-1
size: .
J: TRBJ1-2
D: .

CDR3: CASRSTGDVEETQYF
DNA: TGTGCCAGCAGAAGCACAGGGGATGTGGAGGAGACCCAGTACTTC
V: TRBV6-5
size: .
J: TRBJ2-5
D: TRBD1

CDR3: CASSPFHWDRPNYGYTF
DNA: TGCGCCAGCAGCCCATTCCATTGGGACAGACCTAACTATGGCTACACCTTC
V: TRBV4-3
size: .
J: TRBJ1-2
D: TRBD1

CDR3: CASSEAPLGQGAPDTQYF
DNA: TGTGCCAGCAGTGAAGCCCCACTTGGGCAGGGGGCTCCAGATACGCAGTATTTT
V: TRBV25-1
size: .
J: TRBJ2-3
D: TRBD1

CDR3: CASSLFQVPLYGYTF
DNA: TGTGCCAGCAGTTTATTTCAGGTTCCACTTTATGGCTACACCTTC
V: TRBV28
size: .
J: TRBJ1-2
D: .

CDR3: CASNPDRDYGYTF
DNA: TGTGCCAGCAACCCCGACAGGGACTATGGCTACACCTTC
V: TRBV28
size: .
J: TRBJ1-2
D: TRBD1

CDR3: CASSEYQYHNYTF
DNA: TGTGCCAGCAGTGAATATCAGTACCATAATTACACCTTC
V: TRBV6-1
size: .
J: TRBJ1-2
D: .

CDR3: CASSPQGGYGYTF
DNA: TGTGCCAGCAGCCCTCAGGGAGGCTATGGCTACACCTTC
V: TRBV9
size: .
J: TRBJ1-2
D: .

CDR3: CASSLDIRVNEQFF
DNA: TGTGCCAGCAGCTTAGACATCAGGGTCAATGAGCAGTTCTTC
V: TRBV7-9
size: .
J: TRBJ2-1
D: .

CDR3: CASSLTLPSVPDTQYF
DNA: TGTGCCAGCAGCCTCACCCTCCCTAGCGTCCCAGATACGCAGTATTTT
V: TRBV7-8
size: .
J: TRBJ2-3
D: .

CDR3: CSVAHHIHRSPSYTEAFF
DNA: TGCAGCGTAGCCCACCATATTCATCGGTCGCCGTCGTACACTGAAGCTTTCTTT
V: TRBV29-1
size: .
J: TRBJ1-1
D: .

CDR3: CASSDHDRGNTGELFF
DNA: TGTGCCAGCAGTGACCATGACAGGGGTAACACCGGGGAGCTGTTTTTT
V: TRBV6-1
size: .
J: TRBJ2-2
D: TRBD1

CDR3: CASSRTDTYEQYF
DNA: TGTGCCAGCAGCCGCACCGACACCTACGAGCAGTACTTC
V: TRBV5-8
size: few
J: TRBJ2-7
D: .

CDR3: CASSPPGQGFYEQYF
DNA: TGTGCCAGCAGTCCCCCGGGACAGGGCTTTTACGAGCAGTACTTC
V: TRBV2
size: once
J: TRBJ2-7
D: TRBD1

CDR3: CASSLELLRRDREFETEAFF
DNA: TGTGCCAGCAGCTTGGAACTTTTGCGGAGGGACAGGGAATTTGAAACTGAAGCTTTCTTT
V: TRBV5-4
size: .
J: TRBJ1-1
D: TRBD1

CDR3: CASRPQGDTEAFF
DNA: TGTGCCAGCAGGCCCCAGGGGGACACTGAAGCTTTCTTT
V: TRBV5-6
size: .
J: TRBJ1-1
D: TRBD1

CDR3: CASSKKQGAEDDGYTF
DNA: TGTGCCAGCAGCAAGAAACAGGGGGCGGAGGATGATGGCTACACCTTC
V: TRBV7-2
size: once
J: TRBJ1-2
D: TRBD1

CDR3: CASSLGPSGGDGQYF
DNA: TGTGCCAGCAGTTTAGGGCCTAGCGGGGGTGACGGGCAGTACTTC
V: TRBV28
size: .
J: TRBJ2-7
D: TRBD2

CDR3: CASTPRTGSFEGTIYF
DNA: TGTGCCAGCACTCCCCGGACAGGCTCATTTGAAGGCACCATATATTTT
V: TRBV18
size: .
J: TRBJ1-3
D: TRBD1

CDR3: CASSPPRGQGMRVLEAFF
DNA: TGCGCCAGCAGCCCTCCACGTGGACAGGGGATGCGAGTACTTGAAGCTTTCTTT
V: TRBV5-1
size: .
J: TRBJ1-1
D: TRBD1

CDR3: CASSTYPRDRGAGNTIYF
DNA: TGTGCCAGCAGCACATACCCTAGGGACAGGGGAGCTGGAAACACCATATATTTT
V: TRBV7-9
size: .
J: TRBJ1-3
D: TRBD1

CDR3: CASSLGLAGDTGELFF
DNA: TGCGCCAGCAGCTTGGGGCTAGCGGGGGACACCGGGGAGCTGTTTTTT
V: TRBV5-1
size: once
J: TRBJ2-2
D: TRBD2

CDR3: CASSLGTGHYSNQPQHF
DNA: TGTGCCAGCAGTTTAGGGACAGGTCATTATAGCAATCAGCCCCAGCATTTT
V: TRBV28
size: .
J: TRBJ1-5
D: TRBD1

CDR3: CASSSYRGRAYEQYF
DNA: TGTGCCAGCAGCTCATACAGGGGGAGGGCCTACGAGCAGTACTTC
V: TRBV11-2
size: once
J: TRBJ2-7
D: .